The 9 T cell receptor beta chains given below trace back to one sample, sequenced in a study of cytomegalovirus exposure and HLA in healthy donors. The protocol was immunoSEQ multiplex PCR, while the TCRdb copy is restricted to in-frame clones and leaves out a portion. The sample includes approximately 200,000 clones, around 90% of them seen just once. Sequencing used PBMCs. The receptors come from a woman aged 18-29 years in good health and CMV-seronegative.

The gene calls are TRBV19 and TRBJ1-1, with D possibly being TRBD1 (5 bases). This CDR3 region has 15 residues. Per the germline V gene, CDR1 is LNHDA and CDR2 is SQIVND (reference sequence). Trimming removed 4 bases at V and 4 bases at J, with 16 bases between. CDR3 bases: TGTGCCAGTAGTACTACTCGCGGGGGTGGCACTGAAGCTTTCTTT. Translating gives CASSTTRGGGTEAFF.

The chain is built from TRBV27 and TRBJ1-4; tentatively, D is TRBD1 (5 bases). V was shortened by 5 bases and J by 7 bases, with 14 bases between the two germline ends. This CDR3 has 14 amino acids. In germline, CDR1 is MNHEY, CDR2 SMNVEV (reference sequence). The CDR3 protein is CASSLRAGIEKLFF. The CDR3 DNA sequence: TGTGCCAGCAGTCTCAGGGCAGGTATTGAAAAACTGTTTTTT.

The V gene is TRBV11-2, the J gene TRBJ2-1, with D unclear. V shed 2 bases and J shed 0 bases, with 20 bases lying between them. The germline CDR1 and CDR2 sequences are SGHAT and FQNNGV. This CDR3 spans 19 amino acids. CDR3 residues: CASSLLSEGVLNSYNEQFF. CDR3 coding DNA: TGTGCCAGCAGCTTACTCAGCGAAGGTGTCTTGAACTCCTACAATGAGCAGTTCTTC.

This clone was found a few times. The CDR3 sequence: CASSEQGVWDGYTF. The CDR3 nucleotides read TGCGCCAGCAGTGAACAGGGGGTATGGGATGGCTACACCTTC. The chain carries TRBV10-2 and TRBJ1-2; 8 bases line up with TRBD1. J gave up 6 bases and V 3 bases, and 6 bases lay outside the gene matches. The CDR3 length is 14 residues. Per the germline V gene, CDR1 is WSHSY and CDR2 is SAAADI.

V usage is TRBV19 and J usage is TRBJ1-5; D unclear. The length of the CDR3 is 15 residues. V was trimmed by 9 bases and J by 0 bases, leaving 15 bases between them. Germline lookup yields CDR1 LNHDA and CDR2 SQIVND (reference sequence). Here the CDR3 DNA reads TGTGCCAGCCGGCGGGCGGACCTTAGCAATCAGCCCCAGCATTTT. This encodes CASRRADLSNQPQHF.

The chain couples TRBV2 to TRBJ2-3, with 10 positions matching TRBD2. The germline V gene has CDR1 SNHLY and CDR2 FYNNEI. The V gene end was trimmed by 7 bases and the J gene end by 4 bases; junction bases not matched to a gene: 11. The CDR3 has 16 residues. The CDR3 loop is CASTGLSGRAADTQYF. The CDR3 bases are TGTGCCAGCACCGGGTTAAGCGGGAGGGCGGCAGATACGCAGTATTTT.

The V gene is TRBV9, the J gene TRBJ1-2; 8 bases map to TRBD1. The CDR3 runs 15 residues. With 4 bases clipped from V and 6 bases from J, the junction kept 11 bases outside the gene matches. CDR1 is SGDLS, CDR2 YYNGEE, per germline. For the CDR3, the DNA is TGTGCCAGCAGCATTAGGACAGGGAGTTCGGATGGCTACACCTTC. Translating gives CASSIRTGSSDGYTF.

This clone has just one count. This chain uses TRBV5-1 with TRBJ1-1; D is unclear. Germline V lookup: CDR1 SGHRS, CDR2 YFSETQ. This CDR3 region has 14 residues. The ends were cut back, 0 bases at V and 1 base at J, with 7 bases in the middle. CDR3 sequence reads: CASSLDTRNTEAFF. In nucleotides, the CDR3 is TGCGCCAGCAGCTTGGATACGAGGAACACTGAAGCTTTCTTT.

The chain uses TRBV15 and TRBJ2-1, with D maybe TRBD1 (6 bases). The V gene's germline CDR1 is LNHNV and CDR2 YYDKDF (reference sequence). The CDR3 covers 15 residues. Between the trimmed V and J ends, which lost 1 base and 2 bases, there was a span of 9 bases. This CDR3 reads CATSRVRDTYNEQFF. As DNA, the CDR3 is TGTGCCACCAGCAGAGTCCGGGACACCTACAATGAGCAGTTCTTC.